This TCR beta chain is from a study of cytomegalovirus exposure and HLA in healthy donors. Study-wide background: From donors who were HLA-typed, an early data release held around 85 million unique TCRs. Findings and caveats of the study: According to the study, 180 or so TCR beta chains were cytomegalovirus-associated. A later analysis showed HLA-associated TCR beta chains outstripping equally common others in clonal expansion.

The PCR had 60 Vbeta and 13 Jbeta primers. Some clones are missing from TCRdb's copy, which holds only in-frame ones; the method was immunoSEQ multiplex PCR. The sample holds more than 95,000 clones; 80% are singletons and the top ten take roughly 6.9%. In its sample, this clone was seen a few times. Antigen specificity is unknown. The CDR3 sequence is 15 residues long. From germline, CDR1 is MNHNS and CDR2 SASEGT. Specimen: PBMCs. The TCR was taken from a man aged 25 to 40 in good health and CMV-seropositive. The chain couples TRBV6-1 to TRBJ2-5; 7 nucleotides agree with TRBD1. Near its end, the DNA agrees better with TRBJ2-7, so the J call may be wrong. The DNA of the CDR3 is TGTGCCAGCAGTGCAGCGGACAGGATCTACTACGAGCAGTACTTC. Translated: CASSAADRIYYEQYF.